This TCR beta chain was observed in a study of OX40 agonist ivuxolimab in advanced cancers. About the investigation overall: Ivuxolimab was an agonistic, fully human IgG2 monoclonal antibody directed against OX40 (CD134), a costimulatory receptor. Intravenous ivuxolimab was administered to patients every 2 weeks at six dose levels: 0.01, 0.1, 0.3, 1.5, 3 and 10 mg/kg. Of the approximately 54 dose-escalation patients, hepatocellular carcinoma was present in around 19, melanoma in about 15, renal cell carcinoma in 9 and head and neck cancer in 9. In the dose-escalation cohort, 75% to 90% of patients were male, and the mean age was 60 years with a range of about 20 to 80. Patients were allowed to have had prior anti-PD-1, anti-PD-L1 or anti-CTLA-4 therapy, and approximately 40% of the dose-escalation patients had previously received checkpoint inhibitors. Partial responses were achieved by three dose-escalation patients, of whom one had hepatocellular carcinoma and two had cutaneous melanoma. The point of sequencing TCRbeta in the periphery was to test whether ivuxolimab changed TCR sequence diversity and drove clonal T-cell expansion. The monotherapy dose-escalation portion (N = 52 patients) of the phase I ivuxolimab trial is reported in the paper. The paper as a whole reports these results and caveats: Which antigens the clonally expanded peripheral T cells were specific for was not determined. After ivuxolimab, CD8+ T cells had more expanded clones than CD4+ T cells on average. In the 0.1-3.0 mg/kg groups, partial responders were among the patients with the lowest normalized peripheral clonal expansion, particularly in CD8+ T cells. At doses of 0.1 to 3.0 mg/kg, clonal expansion of both CD4+ and CD8+ blood T cells was observed from baseline to week 6. Low levels of normalized T-cell clonal expansion were also shown by some nonresponding patients.

Turning to this clone: What antigen it recognizes has not been identified. Per-nucleotide qualities are absent, and no much larger clonotype sits a single base away.

To sequence the TCRbeta CDR3 region, genomic DNA was isolated from the sorted cells. The immunoSEQ Assay was used to sequence the TCRbeta CDR3 regions. This is the immuneACCESS table as TCRdb keeps it, with only in-frame sequences that have V and J called. A part of the clones is gone; compared with another copy, unresolved V genes explain less than half, and the rest is unexplained. Here the sample has about 96,000 clones; approximately 80% occur a single time. The ten most abundant clones make up under 6.5% of the sample. Patients with a history of autoimmune disease or receiving systemic immunosuppression were excluded from the trial. Peripheral blood for TCR sequencing was collected from all dose cohorts at baseline, on cycle 4 day 1, and on cycle 7 day 1. The samples were drawn from a first-in-human, open-label, multicenter phase I dose-escalation trial of ivuxolimab. Adults with locally advanced or metastatic head and neck squamous cell, hepatocellular, melanoma or renal cell carcinoma were enrolled in the trial. Before TCR sequencing, CD4+ T cells and CD8+ T cells were sorted from peripheral blood as separate populations.

Trimming costs V 2 bases and J 5 bases, and their ends lie 9 bases apart. CDR1 and CDR2, per the germline V gene (reference sequence), are LNHDA and SQIVND. Inclusive of the bounding cysteine and phenylalanine, the CDR3 is 13 residues long. The CDR3 DNA has 39 bases and is translated from base 1. The TCR originated in an adult with an advanced solid tumor such as melanoma, head and neck, liver or kidney cancer. The chain is assembled from TRBV19 and TRBJ1-1; the D gene lacks a confident call. The sample was CD4+ or CD8+ T cells sorted from blood, taken in a trial of the OX40 agonist ivuxolimab. The CDR3 protein is CASSIYEGTEAFF. The base sequence is TGTGCCAGTAGTATATACGAGGGTACTGAAGCTTTCTTT.